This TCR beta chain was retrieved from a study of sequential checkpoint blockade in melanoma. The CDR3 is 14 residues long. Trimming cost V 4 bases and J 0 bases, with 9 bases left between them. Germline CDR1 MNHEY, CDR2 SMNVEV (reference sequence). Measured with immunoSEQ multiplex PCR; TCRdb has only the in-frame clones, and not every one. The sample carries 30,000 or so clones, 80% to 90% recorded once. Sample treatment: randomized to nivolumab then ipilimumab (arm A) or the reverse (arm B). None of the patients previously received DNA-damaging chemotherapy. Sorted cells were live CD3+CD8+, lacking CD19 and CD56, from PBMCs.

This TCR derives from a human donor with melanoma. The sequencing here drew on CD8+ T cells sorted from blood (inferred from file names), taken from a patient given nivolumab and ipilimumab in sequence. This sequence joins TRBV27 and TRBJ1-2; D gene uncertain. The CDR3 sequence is CASSYHPANYGYTF. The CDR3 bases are TGTGCCAGCAGTTACCATCCAGCTAACTATGGCTACACCTTC.